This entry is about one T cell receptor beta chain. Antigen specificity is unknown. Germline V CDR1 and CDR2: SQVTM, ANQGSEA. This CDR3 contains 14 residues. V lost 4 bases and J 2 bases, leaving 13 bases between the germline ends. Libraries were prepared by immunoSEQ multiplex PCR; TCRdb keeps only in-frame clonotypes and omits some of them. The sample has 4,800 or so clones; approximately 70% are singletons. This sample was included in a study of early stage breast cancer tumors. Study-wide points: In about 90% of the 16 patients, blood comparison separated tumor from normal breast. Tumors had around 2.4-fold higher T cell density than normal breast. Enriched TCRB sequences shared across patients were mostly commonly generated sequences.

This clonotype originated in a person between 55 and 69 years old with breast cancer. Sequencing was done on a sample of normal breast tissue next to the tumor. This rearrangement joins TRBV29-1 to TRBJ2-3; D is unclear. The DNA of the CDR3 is TGCAGCGTTGCATCAGCCCCTATCACAGATACGCAGTATTTT. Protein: CSVASAPITDTQYF.